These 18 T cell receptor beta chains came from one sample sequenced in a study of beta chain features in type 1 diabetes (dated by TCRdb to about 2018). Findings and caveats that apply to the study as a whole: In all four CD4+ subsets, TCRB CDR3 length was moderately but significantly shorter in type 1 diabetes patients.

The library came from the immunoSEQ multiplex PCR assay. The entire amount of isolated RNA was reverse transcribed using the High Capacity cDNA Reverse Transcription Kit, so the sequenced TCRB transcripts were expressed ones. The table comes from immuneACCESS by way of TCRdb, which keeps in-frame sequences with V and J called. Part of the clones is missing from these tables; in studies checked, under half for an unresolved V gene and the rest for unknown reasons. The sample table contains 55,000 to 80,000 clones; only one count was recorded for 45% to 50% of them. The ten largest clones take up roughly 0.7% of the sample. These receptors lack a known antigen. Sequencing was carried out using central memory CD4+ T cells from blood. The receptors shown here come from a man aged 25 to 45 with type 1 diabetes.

The CDR3 DNA follows: TGTGCCAGCAGCTTGGCCGGACTAGCGGAAGGGAACGAGCAGTACTTC. Amino acids: CASSLAGLAEGNEQYF. The chain joins TRBV5-4 to TRBJ2-7, with TRBD2 identical over 10 bases. CDR3 length: 16 residues. The germline V gene has CDR1 SGHNT and CDR2 YYREEE (reference sequence). The V segment lost 0 bases and the J segment 5 bases; nucleotides outside the gene matches: 8.

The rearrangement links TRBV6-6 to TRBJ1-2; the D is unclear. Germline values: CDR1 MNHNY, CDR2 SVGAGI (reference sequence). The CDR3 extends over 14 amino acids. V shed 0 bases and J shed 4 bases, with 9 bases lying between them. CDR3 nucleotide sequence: TGTGCCAGCAGTTACTCGAACAGCGGCTATGGCTACACCTTC. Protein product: CASSYSNSGYGYTF.

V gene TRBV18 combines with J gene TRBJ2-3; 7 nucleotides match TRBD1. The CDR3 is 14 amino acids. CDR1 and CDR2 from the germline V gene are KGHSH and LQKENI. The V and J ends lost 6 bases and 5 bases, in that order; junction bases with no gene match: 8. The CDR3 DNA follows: TGTGCCAGCTCTTCTGACAGGGTCAGAGATACGCAGTATTTT. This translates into CASSSDRVRDTQYF. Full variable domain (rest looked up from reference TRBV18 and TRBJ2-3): NAGVMQNPRHLVRRRGQEARLRCSPMKGHSHVYWYRQLPEEGLKFMVYLQKENIIDESGMPKERFSAEFPKEGPSILRIQQVVRGDSAAYFCASSSDRVRDTQYFGPGTRLTVL.

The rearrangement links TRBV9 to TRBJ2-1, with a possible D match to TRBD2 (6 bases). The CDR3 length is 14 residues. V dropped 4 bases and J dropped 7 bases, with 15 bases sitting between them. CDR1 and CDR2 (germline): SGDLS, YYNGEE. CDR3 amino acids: CASSPNMGGNEQFF. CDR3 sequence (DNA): TGTGCCAGCAGCCCCAATATGGGAGGAAATGAGCAGTTCTTC.

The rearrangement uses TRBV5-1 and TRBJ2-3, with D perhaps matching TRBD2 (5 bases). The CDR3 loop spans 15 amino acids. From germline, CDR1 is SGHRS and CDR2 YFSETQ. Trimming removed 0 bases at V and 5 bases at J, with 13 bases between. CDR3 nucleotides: TGCGCCAGCAGCTTGGGCAGCATAGAGGGAGATACGCAGTATTTT. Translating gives CASSLGSIEGDTQYF.

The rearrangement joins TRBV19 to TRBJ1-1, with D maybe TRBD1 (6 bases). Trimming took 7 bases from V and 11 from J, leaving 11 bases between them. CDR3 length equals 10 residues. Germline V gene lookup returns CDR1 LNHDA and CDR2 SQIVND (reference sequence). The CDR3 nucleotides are TGTGCCAGTAAGGCAGGGGAGGCTTTCTTT. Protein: CASKAGEAFF.

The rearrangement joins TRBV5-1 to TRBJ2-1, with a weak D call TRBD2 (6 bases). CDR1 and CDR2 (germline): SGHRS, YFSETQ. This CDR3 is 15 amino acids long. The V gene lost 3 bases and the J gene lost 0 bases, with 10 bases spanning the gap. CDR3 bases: TGCGCCAGCAGCTCTATGGGAGGCTCCTACAATGAGCAGTTCTTC. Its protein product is CASSSMGGSYNEQFF.

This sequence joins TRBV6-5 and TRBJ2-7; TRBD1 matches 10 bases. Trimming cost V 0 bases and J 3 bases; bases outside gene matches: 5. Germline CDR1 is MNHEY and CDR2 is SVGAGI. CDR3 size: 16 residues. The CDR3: CASSYSTGQGSYEQYF. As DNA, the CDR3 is TGTGCCAGCAGTTACTCGACGGGACAGGGGAGCTACGAGCAGTACTTC.

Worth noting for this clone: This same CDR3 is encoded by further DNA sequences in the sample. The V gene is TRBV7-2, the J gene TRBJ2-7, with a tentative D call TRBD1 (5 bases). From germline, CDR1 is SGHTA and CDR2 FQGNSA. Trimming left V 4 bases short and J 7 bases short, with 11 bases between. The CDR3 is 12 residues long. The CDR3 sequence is CASSSPPGEQYF. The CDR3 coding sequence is TGTGCCAGCAGCTCACCTCCAGGGGAGCAGTACTTC. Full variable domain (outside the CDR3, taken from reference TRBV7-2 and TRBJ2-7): GAGVSQSPSNKVTEKGKDVELRCDPISGHTALYWYRQSLGQGLEFLIYFQGNSAPDKSGLPSDRFSAERTGGSVSTLTIQRTQQEDSAVYLCASSSPPGEQYFGPGTRLTVT.

In nucleotides, the CDR3 is TGCGCCAGCAGCCACGCGGGAATTAATGAAAAACTGTTTTTT. Translated, it gives CASSHAGINEKLFF. The chain combines TRBV5-1 with TRBJ1-4; no definite D call. CDR1 and CDR2 from the germline V gene are SGHRS and YFSETQ. Trimming cost V 4 bases and J 4 bases, with 11 bases left between them. This CDR3 has 14 residues.

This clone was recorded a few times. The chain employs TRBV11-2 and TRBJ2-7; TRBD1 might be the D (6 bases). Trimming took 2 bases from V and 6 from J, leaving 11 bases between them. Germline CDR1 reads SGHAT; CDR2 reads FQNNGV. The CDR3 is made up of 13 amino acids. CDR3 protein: CASSLLGASEQYF. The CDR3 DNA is TGTGCCAGCAGCTTACTGGGGGCTTCCGAGCAGTACTTC.

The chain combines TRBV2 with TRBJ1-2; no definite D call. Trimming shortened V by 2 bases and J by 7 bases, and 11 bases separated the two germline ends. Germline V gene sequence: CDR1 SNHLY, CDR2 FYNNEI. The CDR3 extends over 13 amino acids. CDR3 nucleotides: TGTGCCAGCAGTGAAATGGGTTCGGGTGGCTACACCTTC. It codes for CASSEMGSGGYTF.

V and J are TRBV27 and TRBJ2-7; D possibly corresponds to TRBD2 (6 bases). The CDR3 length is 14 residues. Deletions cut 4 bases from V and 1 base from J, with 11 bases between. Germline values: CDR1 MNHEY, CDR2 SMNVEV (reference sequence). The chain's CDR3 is CASSSGLLSYEQYF. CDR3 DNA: TGTGCCAGCAGTTCGGGACTGCTTTCCTACGAGCAGTACTTC.

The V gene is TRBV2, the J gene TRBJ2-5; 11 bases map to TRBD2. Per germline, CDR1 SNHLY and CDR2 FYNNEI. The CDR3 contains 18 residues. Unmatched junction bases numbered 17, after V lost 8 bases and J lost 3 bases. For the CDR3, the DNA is TGTGCCAGCGGCCCTGACATCGCCGGGACTAGCGGAAAAGAGACCCAGTACTTC. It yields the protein CASGPDIAGTSGKETQYF. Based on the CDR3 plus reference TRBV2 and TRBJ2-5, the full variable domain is EPEVTQTPSHQVTQMGQEVILRCVPISNHLYFYWYRQILGQKVEFLVSFYNNEISEKSEIFDDQFSVERPDGSNFTLKIRSTKLEDSAMYFCASGPDIAGTSGKETQYFGPGTRLLVL.

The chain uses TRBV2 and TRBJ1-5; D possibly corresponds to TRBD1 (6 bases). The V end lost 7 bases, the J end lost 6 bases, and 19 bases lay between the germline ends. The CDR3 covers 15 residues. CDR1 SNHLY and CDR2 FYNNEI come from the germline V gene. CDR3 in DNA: TGTGCCAGCAAGGCCACTCAGGGGAATAGTCAGCCCCAGCATTTT. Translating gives CASKATQGNSQPQHF.

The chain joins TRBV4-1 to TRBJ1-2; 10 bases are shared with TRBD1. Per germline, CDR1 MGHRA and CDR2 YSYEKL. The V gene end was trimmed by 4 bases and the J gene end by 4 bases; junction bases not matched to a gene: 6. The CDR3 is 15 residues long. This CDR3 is CASSPGTGVGYGYTF. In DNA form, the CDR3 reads TGCGCCAGCAGCCCAGGGACAGGGGTGGGCTATGGCTACACCTTC.

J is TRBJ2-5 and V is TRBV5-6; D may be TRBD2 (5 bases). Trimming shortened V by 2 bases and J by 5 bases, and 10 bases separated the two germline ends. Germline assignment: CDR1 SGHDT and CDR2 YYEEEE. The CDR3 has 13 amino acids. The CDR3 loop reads CASSFPSSETQYF. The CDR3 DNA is TGTGCCAGCAGCTTTCCTAGCTCGGAGACCCAGTACTTC.

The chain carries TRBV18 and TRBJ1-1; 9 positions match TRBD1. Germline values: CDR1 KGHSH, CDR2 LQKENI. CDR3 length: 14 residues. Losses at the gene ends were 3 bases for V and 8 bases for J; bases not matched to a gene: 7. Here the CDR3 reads CASSPGQGYSEAFF. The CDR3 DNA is TGTGCCAGCTCACCGGGACAGGGATATAGCGAAGCTTTCTTT.